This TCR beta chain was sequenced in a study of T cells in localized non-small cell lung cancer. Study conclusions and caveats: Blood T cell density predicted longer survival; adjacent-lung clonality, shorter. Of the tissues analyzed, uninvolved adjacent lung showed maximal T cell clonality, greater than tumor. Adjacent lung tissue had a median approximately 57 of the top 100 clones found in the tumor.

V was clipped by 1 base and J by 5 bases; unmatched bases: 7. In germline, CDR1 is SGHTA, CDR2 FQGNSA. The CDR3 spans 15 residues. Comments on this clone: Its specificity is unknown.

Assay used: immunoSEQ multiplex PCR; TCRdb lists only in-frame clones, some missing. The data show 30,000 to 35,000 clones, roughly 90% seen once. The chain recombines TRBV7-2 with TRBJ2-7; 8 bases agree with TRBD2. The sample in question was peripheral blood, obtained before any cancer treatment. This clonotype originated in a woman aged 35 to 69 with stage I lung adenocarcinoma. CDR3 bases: TGTGCCAGCAGCTTAGTAAACGGGGGGGCCAACGAGCAGTACTTC. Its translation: CASSLVNGGANEQYF.